This T cell receptor (beta chain) was obtained from a study of chemoradiotherapy in HPV16-positive cancers. Study background: Candidate HPV-specific T-cell clones and common TCR motifs came from functional assays in two HPV16-positive patients. General study findings and limits: HPV-specific T cells were functionally defined from only a couple of HPV16-positive patients. Candidate HPV-specific clones and E7-related TCR motifs grew in tumor during treatment.

In this sample, this clone turned up once. Its antigen remains unidentified. Repeated repertoire sampling spanned the course of chemoradiotherapy. The assay was immunoSEQ multiplex PCR, and TCRdb's table has in-frame clones only and misses some. The sample has tens of thousands of clones, about 87% seen once; the top ten hold under 5.5%. V was pared by 2 bases and J by 1 base, with 9 bases between. Germline CDR1 and CDR2: SGHRS and YFSETQ. The CDR3 consists of 14 residues. The receptor was isolated from a human donor with HPV-associated anogenital cancer. The starting material was blood, obtained from a patient who underwent chemoradiotherapy. This rearrangement joins TRBV5-1 to TRBJ1-1, with D hard to call. The CDR3 here is CASSLWQANTEAFF. The DNA for the CDR3 is TGCGCCAGCAGCTTATGGCAGGCGAACACTGAAGCTTTCTTT.